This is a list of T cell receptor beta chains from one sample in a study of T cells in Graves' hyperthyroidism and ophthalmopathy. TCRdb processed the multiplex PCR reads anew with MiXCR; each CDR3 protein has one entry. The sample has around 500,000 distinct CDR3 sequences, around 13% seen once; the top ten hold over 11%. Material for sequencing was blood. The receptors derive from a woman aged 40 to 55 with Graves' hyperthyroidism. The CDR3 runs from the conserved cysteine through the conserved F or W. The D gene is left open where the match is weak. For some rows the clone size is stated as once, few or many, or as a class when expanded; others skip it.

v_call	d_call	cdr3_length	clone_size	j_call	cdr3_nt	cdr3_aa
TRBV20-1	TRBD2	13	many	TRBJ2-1	TGCAGTGCTCCGGGACTAGCGGCCAATGAGCAGTTCTTC	CSAPGLAANEQFF
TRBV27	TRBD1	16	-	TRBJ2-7	TGTGCCAGCAAATCGGAAGGCGGGACAGGGTTCTACGAGCAGTACTTC	CASKSEGGTGFYEQYF
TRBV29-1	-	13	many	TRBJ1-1	TGCAGCGTTGGGACGGTCATGAACACTGAAGCTTTCTTT	CSVGTVMNTEAFF
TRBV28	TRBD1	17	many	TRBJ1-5	TGTGCCAGCAGTTTTGGGCAGGGGGGAGTTAGCAATCAGCCCCAGCATTTT	CASSFGQGGVSNQPQHF
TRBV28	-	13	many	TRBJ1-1	TGTGCCAGCAGTTGGACGGAGAACACTGAAGCTTTCTTT	CASSWTENTEAFF
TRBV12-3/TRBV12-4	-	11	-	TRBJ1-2	TGTGCCAGCAGTTTAGCTGGACTCTACACCTTC	CASSLAGLYTF
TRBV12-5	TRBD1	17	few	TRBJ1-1	TGTGCTAGTGGTTTGGGCCAGGGGGGGGTTAAGAACACTGAAGCTTTCTTT	CASGLGQGGVKNTEAFF
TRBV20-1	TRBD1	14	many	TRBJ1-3	TGCAGTGCTAGAGGTCGACAGGGAAGGAACACCATATATTTT	CSARGRQGRNTIYF
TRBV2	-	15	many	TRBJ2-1	TGTGCCAGCAGTGAAGCCGGGGTACCCTCTAATGAGCAGTTCTTC	CASSEAGVPSNEQFF
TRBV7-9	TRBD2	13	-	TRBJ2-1	TGTGCCAGCTGCTCGAGGGCGGGGGATGAGCAGTTCTTC	CASCSRAGDEQFF
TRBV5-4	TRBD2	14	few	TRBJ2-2	TGTGCCAGCAGCAAGGGACTAGATGGTGGGGAGCTGTTTTTT	CASSKGLDGGELFF
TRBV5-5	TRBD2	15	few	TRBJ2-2	TGTGCCAGCAGCTTTAGCGGGAGGAGTACCGGGGAGCTGTTTTTT	CASSFSGRSTGELFF
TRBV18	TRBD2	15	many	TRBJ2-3	TGTGCCAGCTCACCTAGACTTAGCGGGGCGGATACGCAGTATTTT	CASSPRLSGADTQYF
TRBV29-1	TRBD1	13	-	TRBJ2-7	TGCAGCGCCAAACAGGGGGATTACTACGAGCAGTACTTC	CSAKQGDYYEQYF
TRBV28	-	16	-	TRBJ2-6	TGTGCCAGCAGTTCGGACAGCCCCTCTGGGGCCAACGTCCTGACTTTC	CASSSDSPSGANVLTF
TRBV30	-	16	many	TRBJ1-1	TGTGCCTGGAGTGCAAAAGACAGACACCTGAACACTGAAGCTTTCTTT	CAWSAKDRHLNTEAFF
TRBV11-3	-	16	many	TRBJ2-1	TGTGCCAGCAGCTTAGTATCTCTCGGGAGTAGGAATGAGCAGTTCTTC	CASSLVSLGSRNEQFF
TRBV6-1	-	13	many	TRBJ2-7	TGTGCCAGCAGTTCCATGGGTAACTACGAGCAGTACTTC	CASSSMGNYEQYF
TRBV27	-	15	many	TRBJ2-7	TGTGCCAGCAGTTTATCGGTCGGACTCTCCTACGAGCAGTACTTC	CASSLSVGLSYEQYF
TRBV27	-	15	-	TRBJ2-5	TGTGCCAGCAGTTTATCGGGCGCTATACAAGAGACCCAGTACTTC	CASSLSGAIQETQYF
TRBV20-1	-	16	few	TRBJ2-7	TGCAGTGCTAGGATAGTAGACTCGACGTATAGGTACGAGCAGTACTTC	CSARIVDSTYRYEQYF
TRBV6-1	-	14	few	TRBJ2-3	TGTGCCAGCCTAAGACAGGAGTCCACAGATACGCAGTATTTT	CASLRQESTDTQYF
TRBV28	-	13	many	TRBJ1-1	TGTGCCAGCAGTCCCATCCGGGGTACTGAAGCTTTCTTT	CASSPIRGTEAFF
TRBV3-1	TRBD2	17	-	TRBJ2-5	TGTGCCAGCAGCCAAGACGGGACTACTTATCACCAAGAGACCCAGTACTTC	CASSQDGTTYHQETQYF
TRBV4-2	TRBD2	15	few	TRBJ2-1	TGTGCCAGCAGCCAAGACGCGGGAGTAACCAATGAGCAGTTCTTC	CASSQDAGVTNEQFF
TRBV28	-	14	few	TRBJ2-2	TGTGCCAGCAAAGGGCTCCTAAACTCCGGGGAGCTGTTTTTT	CASKGLLNSGELFF
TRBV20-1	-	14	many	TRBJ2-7	TGCAGTGCTAGATCCCATCGGGACTCCTACGAGCAGTACTTC	CSARSHRDSYEQYF
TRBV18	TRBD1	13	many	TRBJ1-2	TGTGCCAGCTCCCAGGGACAGGATTCGGGCTACACCTTC	CASSQGQDSGYTF
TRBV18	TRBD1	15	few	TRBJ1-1	TGTGCCAGCTCACCACACCGGACAGGGAACACTGAAGCTTTCTTT	CASSPHRTGNTEAFF
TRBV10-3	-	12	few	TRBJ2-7	TGTGCCATCAGTGAGTCCGAGTTCGAGCAGTACTTC	CAISESEFEQYF
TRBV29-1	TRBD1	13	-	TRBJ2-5	TGCAGCATGTGGGACAGGGTACGGGAGACCCAGTACTTC	CSMWDRVRETQYF
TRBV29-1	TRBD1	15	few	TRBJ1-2	TGCAGCGTTGAAGGGAGGGCAGGGGGCGACTATGGCTACACCTTC	CSVEGRAGGDYGYTF
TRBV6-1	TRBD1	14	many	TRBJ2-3	TGTGCCAGCAGTTCGACAGGGGCCCCAGATACGCAGTATTTT	CASSSTGAPDTQYF
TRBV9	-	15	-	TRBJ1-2	TGTGCCAGCAGCCAAGGGGGGAAGACTAACTATGGCTACACCTTC	CASSQGGKTNYGYTF
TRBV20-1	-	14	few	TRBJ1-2	TGCAGTGCTAGTGATGGCAGTACAAACTATGGCTACACCTTC	CSASDGSTNYGYTF
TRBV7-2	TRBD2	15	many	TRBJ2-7	TGTGCCAGCAGCCCTGGACTAGCAGCGACCTACGAGCAGTACTTC	CASSPGLAATYEQYF
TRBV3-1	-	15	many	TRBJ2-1	TGTGCCAGCAGCCAGGATCTCCGCTCCGGGAATGAGCAGTTCTTC	CASSQDLRSGNEQFF
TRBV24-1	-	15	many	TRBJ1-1	TGTGCCACCAGTGATTTGCCCAGCATGAACACTGAAGCTTTCTTT	CATSDLPSMNTEAFF
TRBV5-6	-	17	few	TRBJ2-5	TGTGCCAGCAGCCGAGATGGGGGTAGCAGTTTTCAAGAGACCCAGTACTTC	CASSRDGGSSFQETQYF
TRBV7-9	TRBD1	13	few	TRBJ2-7	TGTGCCAGCAGCACAGACAGGGCCCACGAGCAGTACTTC	CASSTDRAHEQYF
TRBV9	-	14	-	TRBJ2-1	TGTGCCAGCAGCGAAGGGGTTGGGGGCAATGAGCAGTTCTTC	CASSEGVGGNEQFF
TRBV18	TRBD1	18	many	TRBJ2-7	TGTGCCAGCTCACCGGGACAGGGACATTACACGAGCTCCTACGAGCAGTACTTC	CASSPGQGHYTSSYEQYF
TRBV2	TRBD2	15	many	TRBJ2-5	TGTGCCAGCAGAGCTAGCGGGACCCGTCAAGAGACCCAGTACTTC	CASRASGTRQETQYF
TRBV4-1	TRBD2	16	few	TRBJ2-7	TGCGCCAGCAGCCAGTCGGTAGCGGGAGGGCCCTACGAGCAGTACTTC	CASSQSVAGGPYEQYF
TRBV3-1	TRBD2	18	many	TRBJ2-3	TGTGCCAGCAGCCAGAGGGTATCCCCACTAGCGGGAGAGGATACGCAGTATTTT	CASSQRVSPLAGEDTQYF
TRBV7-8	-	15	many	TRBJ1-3	TGTGCCAGCAGTGCCGGGACGGCCTCTGGAAACACCATATATTTT	CASSAGTASGNTIYF
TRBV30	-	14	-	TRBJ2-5	TGTGCCTGGAGTACCCCCGCCGGAGAAGAGACCCAGTACTTC	CAWSTPAGEETQYF
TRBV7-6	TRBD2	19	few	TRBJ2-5	TGTGCCAGCAGCTTACTTCGGACTAGCGGGAGGGCCACTGGAGAGACCCAGTACTTC	CASSLLRTSGRATGETQYF
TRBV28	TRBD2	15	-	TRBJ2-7	TGTGCCAGCAGTTTCGGGGGGGGGGTTCCTACGAAGCAGTACTTC	CASSFGGGVPTKQYF
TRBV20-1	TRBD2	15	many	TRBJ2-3	TGCAGTGCTAGAGAGTGGAGCGGGAGGCCAGATACGCAGTATTTT	CSAREWSGRPDTQYF
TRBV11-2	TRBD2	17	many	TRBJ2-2	TGTGCCAGCAGCCCGACAGCTAGCGGGAGGGTCACCGGGGAGCTGTTTTTT	CASSPTASGRVTGELFF